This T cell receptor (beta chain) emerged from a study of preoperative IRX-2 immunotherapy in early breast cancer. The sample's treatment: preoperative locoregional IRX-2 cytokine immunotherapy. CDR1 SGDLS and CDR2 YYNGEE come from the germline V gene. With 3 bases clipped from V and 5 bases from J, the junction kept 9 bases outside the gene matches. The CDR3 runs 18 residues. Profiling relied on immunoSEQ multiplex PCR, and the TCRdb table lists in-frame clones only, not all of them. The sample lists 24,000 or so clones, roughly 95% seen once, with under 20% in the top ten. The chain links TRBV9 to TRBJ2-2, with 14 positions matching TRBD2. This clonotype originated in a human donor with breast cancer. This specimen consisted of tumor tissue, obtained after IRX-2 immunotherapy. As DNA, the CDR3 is TGTGCCAGCAGCGGGGGGGGACTAGCGGGAGTAGGAACCGGGGAGCTGTTTTTT. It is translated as CASSGGGLAGVGTGELFF. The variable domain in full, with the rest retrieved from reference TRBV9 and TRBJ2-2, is DSGVTQTPKHLITATGQRVTLRCSPRSGDLSVYWYQQSLDQGLQFLIQYYNGEERAKGNILERFSAQQFPDLHSELNLSSLELGDSALYFCASSGGGLAGVGTGELFFGEGSRLTVL.